The T cell receptor (beta chain) described here comes from a study of blood T cell repertoires in COVID-19. There are 14 residues in the CDR3. CDR1 and CDR2 (germline): MNHEY, SVGAGI. V gave up 5 bases and J gave up 3 bases; unmatched junction bases: 5. Participants came from some 26 US areas, aged about 18 to 89 years. Cohorts were based on clinical histories the participants reported. A case of COVID-19 had been met by exposed participants within 2 weeks before study entry. Per the original data handling: Scientists estimated how many nucleated cells there were by amplifying reference gene primers. The method was immunoSEQ multiplex PCR; TCRdb's version includes in-frame clones alone and lacks a portion of them. That table supplies the V and J calls and clone size; D and trimming were determined from the DNA. This table has 430,000 or so clones, around nine tenths appearing once.

Sequenced input: PBMCs or T cells enriched from blood (not recorded which). The clonotype comes from a woman between 18 and 29 years old who had been exposed to COVID-19. V usage is TRBV6-5 and J usage is TRBJ2-3; 7 nucleotides line up with TRBD1. The CDR3 loop reads CASSPSGGTDTQYF. The CDR3 nucleotides read TGTGCCAGCAGTCCTTCAGGGGGTACAGATACGCAGTATTTT.